This TCR beta chain was identified during a study of T cell repertoires in cytomegalovirus infection. Study results and limitations: In two of eight donors, the top clonotype was HLA-C-restricted CMV-specific.

V shed 0 bases and J shed 0 bases, with 6 bases lying between them. Germline-derived CDR1 and CDR2 are GTSNPN and SVGIG (reference sequence). The CDR3 is 15 residues long. On this clonotype itself: The antigen is undetermined.

From the reads, TCRdb called clonotypes with MiXCR, one entry per CDR3 protein. The sample has around 180,000 distinct CDR3 sequences, about 21% seen once. The chain is built from TRBV30 and TRBJ1-6; D call uncertain. This clonotype originated in a human donor in good health (CMV status not recorded). Some clones in this sample may be carry-over from other donors' samples. The sample was PBMCs. The CDR3 here is CAWSVQSSYNSPLHF. CDR3 bases: TGTGCCTGGAGTGTGCAGAGCTCCTATAATTCACCCCTCCACTTT.